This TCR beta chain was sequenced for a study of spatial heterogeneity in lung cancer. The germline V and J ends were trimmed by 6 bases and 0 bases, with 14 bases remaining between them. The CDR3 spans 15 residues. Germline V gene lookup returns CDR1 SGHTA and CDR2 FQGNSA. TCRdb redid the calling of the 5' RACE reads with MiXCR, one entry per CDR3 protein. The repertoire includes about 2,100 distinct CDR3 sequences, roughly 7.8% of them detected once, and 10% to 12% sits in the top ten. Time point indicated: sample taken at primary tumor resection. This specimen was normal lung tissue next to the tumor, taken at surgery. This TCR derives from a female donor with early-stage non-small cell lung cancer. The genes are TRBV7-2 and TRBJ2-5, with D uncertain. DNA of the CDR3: TGTGCCAGCAGTAACTTCCTACAGAACCAAGAGACCCAGTACTTC. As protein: CASSNFLQNQETQYF.